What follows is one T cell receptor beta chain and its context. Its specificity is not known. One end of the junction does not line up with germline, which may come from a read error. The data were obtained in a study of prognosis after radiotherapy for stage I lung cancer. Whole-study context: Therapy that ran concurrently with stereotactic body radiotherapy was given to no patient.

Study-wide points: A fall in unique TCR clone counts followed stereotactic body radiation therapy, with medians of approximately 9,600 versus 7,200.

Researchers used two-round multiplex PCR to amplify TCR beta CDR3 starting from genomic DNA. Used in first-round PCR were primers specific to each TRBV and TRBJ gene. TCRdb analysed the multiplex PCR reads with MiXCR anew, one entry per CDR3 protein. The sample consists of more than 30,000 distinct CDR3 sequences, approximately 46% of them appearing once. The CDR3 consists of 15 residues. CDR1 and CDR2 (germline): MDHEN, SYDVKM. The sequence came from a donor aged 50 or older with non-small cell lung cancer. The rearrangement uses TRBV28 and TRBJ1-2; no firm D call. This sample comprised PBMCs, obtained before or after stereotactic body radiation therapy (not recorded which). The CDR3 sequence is CASRAPYTCNHGYTF. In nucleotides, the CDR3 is TGTGCCAGCAGAGCCCCATATACGTGTAACCATGGCTACACCTTC.